These T cell receptor beta chains were read from a single sample in a study of blood T cell repertoires in COVID-19. Repertoires were generated with immunoSEQ multiplex PCR, while TCRdb's copy carries only in-frame clones and drops some. The repertoire has 300,000 to 400,000 clones, 87% of them found once; the top ten carry about 6%. The material sequenced was peripheral blood. The receptors were gathered from a woman aged 50 to 60 with COVID-19, enrolled during active disease. The CDR3 runs from the conserved cysteine through the conserved F or W. A D gene is named only where the DNA matches it firmly. The size field is filled for only some rows; it gives once, few, many or a size class.

CDR3: CASSEYQGGRAGELFF
DNA: TGTGCCAGCAGTGAATATCAGGGAGGGCGAGCAGGGGAGCTGTTTTTT
D: TRBD2
V: TRBV25-1
J: TRBJ2-2
size: .

CDR3: CASTLLEEGGYTF
DNA: TGTGCCAGCACCCTGCTCGAAGAGGGTGGCTACACCTTC
D: .
V: TRBV12-3/TRBV12-4
J: TRBJ1-2
size: .

CDR3: CASSLGGTGVFNEQFF
DNA: TGCGCCAGCAGCTTGGGCGGGACAGGCGTCTTCAATGAGCAGTTCTTC
D: TRBD1
V: TRBV5-1
J: TRBJ2-1
size: once

CDR3: CASSQNRDKSSYNEQFF
DNA: TGCGCCAGCAGTCAGAACAGGGACAAAAGCTCCTACAATGAGCAGTTCTTC
D: .
V: TRBV23-1
J: TRBJ2-1
size: .

CDR3: CASSIVGAGGQPQHF
DNA: TGTGCCAGTAGTATAGTTGGGGCAGGGGGCCAGCCCCAGCATTTT
D: TRBD1
V: TRBV19
J: TRBJ1-5
size: .

CDR3: CASSQGLLGLTWEQFF
DNA: TGTGCCAGCAGCCAAGGGCTGCTGGGCCTTACGTGGGAGCAGTTCTTC
D: .
V: TRBV14
J: TRBJ2-1
size: .

CDR3: CASSPQGGSNEQFF
DNA: TGTGCCAGCAGCCCCCAGGGCGGGAGTAATGAGCAGTTCTTC
D: TRBD2
V: TRBV7-9
J: TRBJ2-1
size: .

CDR3: CASSYDRDRNTIYF
DNA: TGTGCCAGCAGTTACGACAGGGATAGAAACACCATATATTTT
D: TRBD1
V: TRBV6-5
J: TRBJ1-3
size: .

CDR3: CASSPRQVTGELFF
DNA: TGTGCCAGCTCCCCCAGACAGGTCACCGGGGAGCTGTTTTTT
D: .
V: TRBV18
J: TRBJ2-2
size: once

CDR3: CASTISGGTNEKLFF
DNA: TGCGCCAGCACCATCAGCGGGGGAACTAATGAAAAACTGTTTTTT
D: .
V: TRBV5-1
J: TRBJ1-4
size: .

CDR3: CASSSGGQGADEQFF
DNA: TGCGCCAGCAGCTCGGGTGGGCAGGGGGCGGATGAGCAGTTCTTC
D: TRBD1
V: TRBV5-1
J: TRBJ2-1
size: .

CDR3: CASSLGAGANQPQHF
DNA: TGCGCCAGCAGCTTGGGGGCGGGGGCGAATCAGCCCCAGCATTTT
D: .
V: TRBV5-1
J: TRBJ1-5
size: .

CDR3: CASSEYRDRESGYTF
DNA: TGTGCCAGCAGTGAATACCGGGACAGGGAATCTGGCTACACCTTC
D: TRBD1
V: TRBV25-1
J: TRBJ1-2
size: .

CDR3: CAWSHASHYEQYF
DNA: TGTGCCTGGAGTCACGCTAGTCACTACGAGCAGTACTTC
D: .
V: TRBV30
J: TRBJ2-7
size: .

CDR3: CASSQGERETQYF
DNA: TGCGCCAGCAGCCAAGGGGAGAGGGAGACCCAGTACTTC
D: .
V: TRBV4-1
J: TRBJ2-5
size: .

CDR3: CASSNQGGRAYNEQFF
DNA: TGTGCCAGTTCCAACCAGGGCGGGAGAGCCTACAATGAGCAGTTCTTC
D: TRBD2
V: TRBV19
J: TRBJ2-1
size: .

CDR3: CASSREGALEETQYF
DNA: TGTGCCAGCAGCCGAGAAGGGGCTCTCGAAGAGACCCAGTACTTC
D: .
V: TRBV11-2
J: TRBJ2-5
size: .

CDR3: CASSIGQGIQPQHF
DNA: TGTGCCAGTAGTATAGGCCAGGGGATTCAGCCCCAGCATTTT
D: .
V: TRBV19
J: TRBJ1-5
size: .

CDR3: CATSHGITDTQYF
DNA: TGTGCCACCTCGCACGGGATCACAGATACGCAGTATTTT
D: .
V: TRBV10-3
J: TRBJ2-3
size: .

CDR3: CASVSDSGANVLTF
DNA: TGTGCCAGCGTCTCAGACTCTGGGGCCAACGTCCTGACTTTC
D: .
V: TRBV6-5
J: TRBJ2-6
size: .

CDR3: CATSSVGTGSYGYTF
DNA: TGTGCCACCAGCAGTGTCGGGACAGGGAGCTATGGCTACACCTTC
D: TRBD1
V: TRBV15
J: TRBJ1-2
size: once

CDR3: CASSFGTGVADTQYF
DNA: TGTGCCAGCAGCTTCGGGACAGGGGTTGCAGATACGCAGTATTTT
D: TRBD1
V: TRBV7-2
J: TRBJ2-3
size: .

CDR3: CATTGQPDNEQFF
DNA: TGTGCCACGACGGGACAGCCGGACAATGAGCAGTTCTTC
D: TRBD1
V: TRBV10-3
J: TRBJ2-1
size: .

CDR3: CASSHEGGAGEQFF
DNA: TGCGCCAGCAGCCACGAGGGAGGGGCGGGTGAGCAGTTCTTC
D: TRBD2
V: TRBV4-3
J: TRBJ2-1
size: once

CDR3: CASSPGRPGGILSYEQYF
DNA: TGTGCCAGCTCACCGGGACGTCCCGGGGGAATCTTGTCCTACGAGCAGTACTTC
D: .
V: TRBV18
J: TRBJ2-7
size: .

CDR3: CASETSAQGLTDTQYF
DNA: TGTGCCAGCGAGACGTCCGCACAGGGGCTCACAGATACGCAGTATTTT
D: TRBD1
V: TRBV19
J: TRBJ2-3
size: .

CDR3: CASSWRDPGGYTF
DNA: TGCGCCAGCAGCTGGAGGGACCCGGGAGGCTACACCTTC
D: .
V: TRBV5-1
J: TRBJ1-2
size: .

CDR3: CASSPGLATSHEQYF
DNA: TGTGCCAGCAGCCCGGGACTAGCCACCTCCCACGAGCAGTACTTC
D: TRBD2
V: TRBV6-4
J: TRBJ2-7
size: .

CDR3: CASSHGAKGGSSYNSPLHF
DNA: TGTGCCAGCAGCCACGGCGCTAAGGGCGGGAGCTCCTATAATTCACCCCTCCACTTT
D: .
V: TRBV13
J: TRBJ1-6
size: .

CDR3: CASSKGHAETQYF
DNA: TGCGCCAGCAGCAAGGGACACGCGGAGACCCAGTACTTC
D: .
V: TRBV5-1
J: TRBJ2-5
size: .

CDR3: CASSEGSGSYNEQFF
DNA: TGTGCCAGCAGTGAGGGGAGCGGGAGTTACAATGAGCAGTTCTTC
D: TRBD2
V: TRBV2
J: TRBJ2-1
size: .

CDR3: CASSQASGGGLETQYF
DNA: TGCGCCAGCAGCCAAGCCAGCGGGGGGGGTCTCGAGACCCAGTACTTC
D: TRBD2
V: TRBV4-1
J: TRBJ2-5
size: .

CDR3: CSVGDRPNEKLFF
DNA: TGCAGCGTTGGAGACAGGCCTAATGAAAAACTGTTTTTT
D: .
V: TRBV29-1
J: TRBJ1-4
size: .

CDR3: CASSLDRRGDEQYF
DNA: TGTGCCAGCAGCTTGGACAGGCGCGGGGATGAGCAGTACTTC
D: .
V: TRBV7-9
J: TRBJ2-7
size: .

CDR3: CASSRSTGEPLFSGNTIYF
DNA: TGTGCCAGCTCTCGATCAACAGGGGAGCCCCTATTCTCTGGAAACACCATATATTTT
D: TRBD1
V: TRBV18
J: TRBJ1-3
size: .

CDR3: CASSQHGQGGPEAFF
DNA: TGTGCCAGCAGCCAACACGGACAGGGTGGTCCTGAAGCTTTCTTT
D: TRBD1
V: TRBV6-2/TRBV6-3
J: TRBJ1-1
size: .

CDR3: CASSPRDRDQPQHF
DNA: TGTGCCAGCAGTCCTCGGGACAGGGATCAGCCCCAGCATTTT
D: TRBD1
V: TRBV25-1
J: TRBJ1-5
size: .

CDR3: CASSYTGSQPQHF
DNA: TGTGCCAGCAGTTACACAGGCAGTCAGCCCCAGCATTTT
D: .
V: TRBV6-6
J: TRBJ1-5
size: few

CDR3: CASSPQGAKAYGYTF
DNA: TGTGCCAGCAGTCCACAGGGGGCCAAGGCATATGGCTACACCTTC
D: TRBD1
V: TRBV7-9
J: TRBJ1-2
size: once

CDR3: CASSRLLNTEAFF
DNA: TGTGCCAGCAGCCGCCTACTAAACACTGAAGCTTTCTTT
D: .
V: TRBV7-2
J: TRBJ1-1
size: .

CDR3: CASSLGASGNTIYF
DNA: TGCGCCAGCAGCTTGGGGGCCTCTGGAAACACCATATATTTT
D: .
V: TRBV5-1
J: TRBJ1-3
size: .

CDR3: CASRPARDRAYEQYF
DNA: TGTGCCAGCCGACCAGCCCGGGACAGAGCCTACGAGCAGTACTTC
D: TRBD1
V: TRBV27
J: TRBJ2-7
size: .